The present TCR beta chain was sequenced within a study of OX40 agonist ivuxolimab in advanced cancers. The repertoire was sequenced with immunoSEQ multiplex PCR; TCRdb's copy has only in-frame clones and lacks some. The table includes fewer than 200,000 clones, 90% to 95% detected once. Germline assignment: CDR1 SGHTA and CDR2 FQGNSA. The CDR3 is made up of 14 amino acids. The V gene is TRBV7-2, the J gene TRBJ2-5, with 10 bases aligning to TRBD1. The closer fit of TRBJ2-7 to the DNA end suggests the J call may be wrong. This sequence originates from an adult with an advanced solid tumor such as melanoma, head and neck, liver or kidney cancer. This sample comprised CD4+ or CD8+ T cells sorted from blood, obtained in a trial of the OX40 agonist ivuxolimab. The CDR3 here is CASSYRQGAAEQYF. The CDR3 region has the DNA TGTGCCAGCAGCTATAGACAGGGGGCAGCCGAGCAGTACTTC.